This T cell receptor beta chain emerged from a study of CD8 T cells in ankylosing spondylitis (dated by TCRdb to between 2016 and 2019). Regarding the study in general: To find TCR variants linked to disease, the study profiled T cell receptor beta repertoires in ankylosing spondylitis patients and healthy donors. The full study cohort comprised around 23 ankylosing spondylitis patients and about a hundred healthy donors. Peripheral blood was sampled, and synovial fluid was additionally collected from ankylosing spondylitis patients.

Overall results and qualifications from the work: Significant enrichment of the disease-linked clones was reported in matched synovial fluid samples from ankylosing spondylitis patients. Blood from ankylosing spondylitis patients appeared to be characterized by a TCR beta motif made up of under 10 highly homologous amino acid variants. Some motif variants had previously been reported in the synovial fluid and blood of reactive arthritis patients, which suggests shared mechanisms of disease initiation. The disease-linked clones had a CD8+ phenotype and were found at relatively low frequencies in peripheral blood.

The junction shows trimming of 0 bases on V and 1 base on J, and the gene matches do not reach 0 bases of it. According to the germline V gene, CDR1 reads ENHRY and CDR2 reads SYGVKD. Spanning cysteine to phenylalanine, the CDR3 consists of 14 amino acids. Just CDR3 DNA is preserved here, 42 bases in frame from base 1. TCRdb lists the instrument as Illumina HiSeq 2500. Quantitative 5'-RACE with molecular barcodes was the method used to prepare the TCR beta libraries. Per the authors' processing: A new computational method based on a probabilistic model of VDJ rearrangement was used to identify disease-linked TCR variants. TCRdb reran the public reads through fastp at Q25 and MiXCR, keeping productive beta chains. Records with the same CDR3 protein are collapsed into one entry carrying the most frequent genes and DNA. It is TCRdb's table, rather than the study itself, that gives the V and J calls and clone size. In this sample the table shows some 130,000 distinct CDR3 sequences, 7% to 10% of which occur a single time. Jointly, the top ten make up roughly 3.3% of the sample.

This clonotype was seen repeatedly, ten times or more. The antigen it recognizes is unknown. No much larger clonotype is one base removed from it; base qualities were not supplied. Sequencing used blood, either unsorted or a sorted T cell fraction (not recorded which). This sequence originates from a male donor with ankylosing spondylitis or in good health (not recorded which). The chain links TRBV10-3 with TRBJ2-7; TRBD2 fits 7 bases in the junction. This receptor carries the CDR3 CAISESGGSYEQYF. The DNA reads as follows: TGTGCCATCAGTGAGTCCGGGGGGTCCTACGAGCAGTACTTC.